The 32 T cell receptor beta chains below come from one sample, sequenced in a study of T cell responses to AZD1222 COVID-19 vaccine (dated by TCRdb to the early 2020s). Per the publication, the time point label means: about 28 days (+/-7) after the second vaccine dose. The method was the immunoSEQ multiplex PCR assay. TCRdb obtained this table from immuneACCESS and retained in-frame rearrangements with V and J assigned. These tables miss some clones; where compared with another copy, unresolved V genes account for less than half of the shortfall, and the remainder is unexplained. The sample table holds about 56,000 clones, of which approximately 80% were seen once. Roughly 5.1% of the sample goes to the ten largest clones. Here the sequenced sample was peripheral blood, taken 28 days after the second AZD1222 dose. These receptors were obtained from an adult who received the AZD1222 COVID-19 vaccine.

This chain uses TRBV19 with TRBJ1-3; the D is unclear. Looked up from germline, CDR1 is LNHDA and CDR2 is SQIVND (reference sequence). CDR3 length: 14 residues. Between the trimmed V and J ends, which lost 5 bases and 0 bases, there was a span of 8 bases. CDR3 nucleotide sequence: TGTGCCAGTAGTCCTACAGACTCTGGAAACACCATATATTTT. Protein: CASSPTDSGNTIYF.

The CDR3 is CASSNRGGYTEAFF. The CDR3 DNA sequence: TGTGCCAGTTCCAACAGGGGAGGATACACTGAAGCTTTCTTT. This chain uses TRBV19 with TRBJ1-1; 7 nucleotides align to TRBD1. CDR1 is LNHDA and CDR2 is SQIVND in the germline V gene (reference sequence). Losses at the gene ends were 8 bases for V and 3 bases for J; bases not matched to a gene: 9. This CDR3 region has 14 residues. The full variable domain, completed using reference TRBV19 and TRBJ1-1, is DGGITQSPKYLFRKEGQNVTLSCEQNLNHDAMYWYRQDPGQGLRLIYYSQIVNDFQKGDIAEGYSVSREKKESFPLTVTSAQKNPTAFYLCASSNRGGYTEAFFGQGTRLTVV.

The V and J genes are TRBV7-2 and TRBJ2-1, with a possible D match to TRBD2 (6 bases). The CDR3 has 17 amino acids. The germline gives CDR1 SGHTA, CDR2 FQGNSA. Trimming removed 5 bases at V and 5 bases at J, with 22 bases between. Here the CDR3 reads CASSLLRVVGGNNEQFF. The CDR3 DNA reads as TGTGCCAGCAGCCTGCTCCGAGTAGTCGGAGGGAACAATGAGCAGTTCTTC.

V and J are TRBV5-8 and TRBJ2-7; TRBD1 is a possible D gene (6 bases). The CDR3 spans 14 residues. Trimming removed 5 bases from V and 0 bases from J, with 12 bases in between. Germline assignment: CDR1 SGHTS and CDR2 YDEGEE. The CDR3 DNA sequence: TGTGCCAGCAGACCAGTAGGGGGCTCCTACGAGCAGTACTTC. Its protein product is CASRPVGGSYEQYF.

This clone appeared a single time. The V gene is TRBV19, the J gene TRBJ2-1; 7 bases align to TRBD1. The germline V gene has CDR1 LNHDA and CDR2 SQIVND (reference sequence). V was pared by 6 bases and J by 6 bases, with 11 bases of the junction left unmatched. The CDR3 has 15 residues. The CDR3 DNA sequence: TGTGCCAGTAGCCATCCCGGGTCAGGGGGCAATGAGCAGTTCTTC. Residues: CASSHPGSGGNEQFF.

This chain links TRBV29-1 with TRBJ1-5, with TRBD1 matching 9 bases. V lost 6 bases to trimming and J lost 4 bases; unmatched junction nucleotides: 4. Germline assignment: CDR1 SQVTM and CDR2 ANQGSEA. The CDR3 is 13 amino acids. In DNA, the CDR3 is TGCAGCGTGGGGGGGACAGGGAATCAGCCCCAGCATTTT. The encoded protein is CSVGGTGNQPQHF.

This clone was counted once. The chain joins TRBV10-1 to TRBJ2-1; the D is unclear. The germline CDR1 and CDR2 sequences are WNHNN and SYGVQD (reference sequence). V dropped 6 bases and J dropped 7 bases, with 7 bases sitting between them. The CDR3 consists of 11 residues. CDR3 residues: CASRDLNEQFF. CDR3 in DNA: TGCGCCAGCAGAGACCTAAATGAGCAGTTCTTC.

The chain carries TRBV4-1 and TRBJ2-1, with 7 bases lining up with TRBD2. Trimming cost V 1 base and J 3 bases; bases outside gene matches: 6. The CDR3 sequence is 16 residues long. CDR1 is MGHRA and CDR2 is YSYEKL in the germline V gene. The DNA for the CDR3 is TGCGCCAGCAGCCAAGTGAGGCTAGCGGTCTACAATGAGCAGTTCTTC. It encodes CASSQVRLAVYNEQFF.

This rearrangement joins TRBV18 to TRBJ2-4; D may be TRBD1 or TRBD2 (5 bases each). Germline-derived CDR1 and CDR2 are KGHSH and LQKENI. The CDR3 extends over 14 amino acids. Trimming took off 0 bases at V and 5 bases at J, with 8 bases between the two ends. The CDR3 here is CASSPPRDENIQYF. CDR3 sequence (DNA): TGTGCCAGCTCACCACCCAGGGACGAAAACATTCAGTACTTC.

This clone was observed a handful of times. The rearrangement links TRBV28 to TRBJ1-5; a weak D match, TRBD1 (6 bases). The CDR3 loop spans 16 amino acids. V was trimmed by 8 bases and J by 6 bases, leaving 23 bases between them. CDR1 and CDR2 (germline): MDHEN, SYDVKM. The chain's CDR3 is CASSSVAGTGAQPQHF. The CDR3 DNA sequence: TGTGCCAGCTCCTCGGTGGCTGGCACGGGGGCTCAGCCCCAGCATTTT. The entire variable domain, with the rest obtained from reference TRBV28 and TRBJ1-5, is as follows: DVKVTQSSRYLVKRTGEKVFLECVQDMDHENMFWYRQDPGLGLRLIYFSYDVKMKEKGDIPEGYSVSREKKERFSLILESASTNQTSMYLCASSSVAGTGAQPQHFGDGTRLSIL.

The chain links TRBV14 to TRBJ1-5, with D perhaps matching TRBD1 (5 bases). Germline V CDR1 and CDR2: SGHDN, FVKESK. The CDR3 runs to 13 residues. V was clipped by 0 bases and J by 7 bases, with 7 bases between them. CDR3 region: CASSQDRVQPQHF. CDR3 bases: TGTGCCAGCAGCCAAGACAGGGTCCAGCCCCAGCATTTT.

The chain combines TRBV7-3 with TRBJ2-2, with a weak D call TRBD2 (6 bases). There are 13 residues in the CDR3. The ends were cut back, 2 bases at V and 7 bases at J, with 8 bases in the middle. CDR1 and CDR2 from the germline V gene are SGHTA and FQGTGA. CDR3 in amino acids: CASSLWEDGELFF. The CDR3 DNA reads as TGTGCCAGCAGCTTATGGGAGGACGGGGAGCTGTTTTTT.

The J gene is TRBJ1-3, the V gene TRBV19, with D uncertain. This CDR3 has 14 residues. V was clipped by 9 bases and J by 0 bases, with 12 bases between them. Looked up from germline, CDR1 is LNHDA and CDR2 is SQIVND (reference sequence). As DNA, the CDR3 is TGTGCCAGCTTACGGACGGGCTCTGGAAACACCATATATTTT. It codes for CASLRTGSGNTIYF.

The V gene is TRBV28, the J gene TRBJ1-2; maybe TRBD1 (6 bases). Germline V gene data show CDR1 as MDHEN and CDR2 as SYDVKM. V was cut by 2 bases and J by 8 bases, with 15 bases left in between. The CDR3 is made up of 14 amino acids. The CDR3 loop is CASSLRKGGGGYTF. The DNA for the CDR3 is TGTGCCAGCAGTTTACGGAAGGGGGGTGGCGGCTACACCTTC.

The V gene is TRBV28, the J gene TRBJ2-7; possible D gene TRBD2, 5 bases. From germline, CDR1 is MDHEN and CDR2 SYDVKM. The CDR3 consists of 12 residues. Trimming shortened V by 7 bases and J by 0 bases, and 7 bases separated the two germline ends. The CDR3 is CASTRGSYEQYF. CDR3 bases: TGTGCCAGCACCCGGGGCTCCTACGAGCAGTACTTC.

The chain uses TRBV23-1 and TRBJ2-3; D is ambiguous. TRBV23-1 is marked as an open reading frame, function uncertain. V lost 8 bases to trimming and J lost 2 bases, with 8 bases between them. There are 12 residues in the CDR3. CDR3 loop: CASPRTTDTQYF. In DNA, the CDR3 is TGCGCCAGCCCCCGGACCACAGATACGCAGTATTTT.

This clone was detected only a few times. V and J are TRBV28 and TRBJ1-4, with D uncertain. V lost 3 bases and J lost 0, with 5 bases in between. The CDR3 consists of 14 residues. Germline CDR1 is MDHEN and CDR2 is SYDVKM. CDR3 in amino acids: CASSFSATNEKLFF. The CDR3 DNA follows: TGTGCCAGCAGTTTCAGTGCAACTAATGAAAAACTGTTTTTT.

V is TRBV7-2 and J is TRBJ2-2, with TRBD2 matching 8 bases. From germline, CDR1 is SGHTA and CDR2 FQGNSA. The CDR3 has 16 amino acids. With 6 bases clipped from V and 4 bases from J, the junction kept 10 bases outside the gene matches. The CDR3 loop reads CASSLAGLAITGELFF. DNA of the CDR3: TGTGCCAGCAGTCTTGCAGGACTAGCAATCACCGGGGAGCTGTTTTTT. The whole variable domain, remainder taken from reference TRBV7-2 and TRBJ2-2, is GAGVSQSPSNKVTEKGKDVELRCDPISGHTALYWYRQSLGQGLEFLIYFQGNSAPDKSGLPSDRFSAERTGGSVSTLTIQRTQQEDSAVYLCASSLAGLAITGELFFGEGSRLTVL.

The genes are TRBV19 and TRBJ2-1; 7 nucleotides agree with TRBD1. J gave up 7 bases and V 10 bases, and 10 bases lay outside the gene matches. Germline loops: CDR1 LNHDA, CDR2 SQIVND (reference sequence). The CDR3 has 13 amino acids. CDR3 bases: TGTGCCACCGCGGTGACAGGGTTTAATGAGCAGTTCTTC. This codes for CATAVTGFNEQFF.

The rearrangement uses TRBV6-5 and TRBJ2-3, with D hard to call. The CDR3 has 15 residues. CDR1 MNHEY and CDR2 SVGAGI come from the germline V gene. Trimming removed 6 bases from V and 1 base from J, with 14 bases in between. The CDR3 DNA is TGTGCCAGCAGCCCATATTACATGGGCACAGATACGCAGTATTTT. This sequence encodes CASSPYYMGTDTQYF.

Written as DNA, the CDR3 is TGTGCCAGCAGCTTAGGCGGGATCTACGAGCAGTACTTC. Translated: CASSLGGIYEQYF. The V call is TRBV7-9, the J call TRBJ2-7; the D gene is possibly TRBD2 (6 bases). Between the trimmed V and J ends, which lost 1 base and 3 bases, there was a span of 7 bases. The V gene's germline CDR1 is SEHNR and CDR2 FQNEAQ (reference sequence). This CDR3 is 13 amino acids long.

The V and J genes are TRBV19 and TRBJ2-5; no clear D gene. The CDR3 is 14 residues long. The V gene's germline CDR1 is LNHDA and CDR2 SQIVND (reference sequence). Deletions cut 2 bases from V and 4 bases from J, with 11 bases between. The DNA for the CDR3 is TGTGCCAGTAGTATAAAGGGCAGTCGAGAGACCCAGTACTTC. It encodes CASSIKGSRETQYF. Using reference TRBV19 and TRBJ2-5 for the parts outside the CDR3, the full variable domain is DGGITQSPKYLFRKEGQNVTLSCEQNLNHDAMYWYRQDPGQGLRLIYYSQIVNDFQKGDIAEGYSVSREKKESFPLTVTSAQKNPTAFYLCASSIKGSRETQYFGPGTRLLVL.

CDR3 region: CASSQARTGGSYNEQFF. The CDR3 DNA is TGTGCCAGCAGCCAAGCCCGGACAGGGGGGAGCTACAATGAGCAGTTCTTC. The chain carries TRBV14 and TRBJ2-1; the match to TRBD1 covers 10 bases. From germline, CDR1 is SGHDN and CDR2 FVKESK. The CDR3 contains 17 residues. V was clipped by 1 base and J by 3 bases; unmatched bases: 6.

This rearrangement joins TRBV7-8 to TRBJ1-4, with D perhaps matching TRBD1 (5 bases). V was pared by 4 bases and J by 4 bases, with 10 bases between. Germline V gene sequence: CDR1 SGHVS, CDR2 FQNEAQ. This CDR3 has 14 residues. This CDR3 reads CASSSMTVNEKLFF. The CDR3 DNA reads TGTGCCAGCAGCTCTATGACAGTTAATGAAAAACTGTTTTTT.

The CDR3 DNA follows: TGTGCCAGCAGCTTTGGGGAAGGAAACACCATATATTTT. Encoded protein: CASSFGEGNTIYF. The gene calls are TRBV7-3 and TRBJ1-3; D ambiguous. Per the germline V gene, CDR1 is SGHTA and CDR2 is FQGTGA. V was cut by 3 bases and J by 4 bases, with 7 bases left in between. The CDR3 is 13 residues long.

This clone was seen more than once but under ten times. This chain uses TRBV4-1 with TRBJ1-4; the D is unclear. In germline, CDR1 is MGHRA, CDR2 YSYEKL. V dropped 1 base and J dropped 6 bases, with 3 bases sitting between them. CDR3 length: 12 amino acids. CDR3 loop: CASSQVDEKLFF. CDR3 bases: TGCGCCAGCAGCCAAGTTGATGAAAAACTGTTTTTT.

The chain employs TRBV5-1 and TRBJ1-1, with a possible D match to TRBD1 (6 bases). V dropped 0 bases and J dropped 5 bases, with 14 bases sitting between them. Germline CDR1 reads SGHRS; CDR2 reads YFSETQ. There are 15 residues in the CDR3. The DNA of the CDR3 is TGCGCCAGCAGCTTGGAGGGCAGGGGAAGGACTGAAGCTTTCTTT. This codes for CASSLEGRGRTEAFF.

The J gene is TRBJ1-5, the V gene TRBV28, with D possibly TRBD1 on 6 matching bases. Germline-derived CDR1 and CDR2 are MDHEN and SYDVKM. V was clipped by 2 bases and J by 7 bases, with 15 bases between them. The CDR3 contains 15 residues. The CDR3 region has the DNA TGTGCCAGCAGTTTAATACTACGGGGGGCACAGCCCCAGCATTTT. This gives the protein CASSLILRGAQPQHF.

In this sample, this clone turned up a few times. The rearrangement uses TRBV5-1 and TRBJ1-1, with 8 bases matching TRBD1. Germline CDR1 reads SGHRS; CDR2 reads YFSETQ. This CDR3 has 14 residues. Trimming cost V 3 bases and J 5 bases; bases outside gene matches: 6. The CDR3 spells CASSSRTGSTEAFF. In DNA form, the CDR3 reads TGCGCCAGCAGCTCCAGGACAGGGAGTACTGAAGCTTTCTTT.

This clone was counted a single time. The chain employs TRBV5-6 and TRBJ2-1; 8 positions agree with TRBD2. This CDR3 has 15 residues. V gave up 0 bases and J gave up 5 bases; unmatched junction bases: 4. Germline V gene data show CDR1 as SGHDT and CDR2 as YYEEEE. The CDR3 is CASSLDGRAHNEQFF. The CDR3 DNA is TGTGCCAGCAGCTTGGACGGGAGGGCCCACAATGAGCAGTTCTTC.

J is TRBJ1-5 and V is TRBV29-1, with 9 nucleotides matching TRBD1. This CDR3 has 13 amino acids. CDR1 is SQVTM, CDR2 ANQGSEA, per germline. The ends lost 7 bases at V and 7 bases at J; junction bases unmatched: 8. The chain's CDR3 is CSARTGDFQPQHF. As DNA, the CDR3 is TGCAGCGCCCGGACAGGGGATTTCCAGCCCCAGCATTTT. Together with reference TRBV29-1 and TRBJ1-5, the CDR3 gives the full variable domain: SAVISQKPSRDICQRGTSLTIQCQVDSQVTMMFWYRQQPGQSLTLIATANQGSEATYESGFVIDKFPISRPNLTFSTLTVSNMSPEDSSIYLCSARTGDFQPQHFGDGTRLSIL.

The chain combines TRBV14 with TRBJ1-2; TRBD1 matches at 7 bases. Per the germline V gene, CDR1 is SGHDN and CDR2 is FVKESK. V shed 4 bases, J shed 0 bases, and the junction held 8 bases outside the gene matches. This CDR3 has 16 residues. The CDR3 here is CASSPHDRVPNYGYTF. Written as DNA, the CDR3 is TGTGCCAGCAGCCCACACGACAGGGTCCCTAACTATGGCTACACCTTC.